This entry describes one TCR beta chain. This entry belongs to a study of T cell changes during pregnancy in multiple sclerosis. The repertoire was sequenced with immunoSEQ multiplex PCR; TCRdb's copy has only in-frame clones and lacks some. The sample shows around 64,000 clones, 93% of them seen only once. Germline values: CDR1 MNHNS, CDR2 SASEGT. The CDR3 is 13 residues long. V was trimmed by 3 bases and J by 6 bases, leaving 11 bases between them. The specimen comprised CD8+ T cells from peripheral blood mononuclear cells, sampled in the third trimester of pregnancy. V usage is TRBV6-1 and J usage is TRBJ1-1; TRBD1 might be the D (6 bases). This receptor was taken from a female donor with multiple sclerosis, enrolled in a pregnancy study. CDR3 bases: TGTGCCAGCAGTGACGGGGGGCTGGCTGAAGCTTTCTTT. Translation gives CASSDGGLAEAFF.